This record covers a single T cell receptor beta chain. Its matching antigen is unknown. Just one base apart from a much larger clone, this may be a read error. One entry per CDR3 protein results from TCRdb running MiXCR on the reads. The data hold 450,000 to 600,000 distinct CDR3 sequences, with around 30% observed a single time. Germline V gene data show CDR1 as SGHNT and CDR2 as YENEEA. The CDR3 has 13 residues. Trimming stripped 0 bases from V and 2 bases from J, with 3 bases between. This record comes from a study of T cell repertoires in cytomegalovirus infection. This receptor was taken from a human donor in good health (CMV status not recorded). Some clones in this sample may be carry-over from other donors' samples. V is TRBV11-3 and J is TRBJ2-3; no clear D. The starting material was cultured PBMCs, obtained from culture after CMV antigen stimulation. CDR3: CASSLDLTDTQYF. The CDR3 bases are TGTGCCAGCAGCTTAGACCTCACAGATACGCAGTATTTT.